A selection of T cell receptor beta chains follows, all from one sample in a study of tissue T cells after allogeneic stem cell transplantation. Libraries were prepared by immunoSEQ multiplex PCR; TCRdb keeps only in-frame clonotypes and omits some of them. The sample lists around 4,000 clones, 65% to 75% occurring once. The specimen was left colon tissue, collected at autopsy. The receptors shown here come from a woman aged 18-50 years with breast cancer. The CDR3 runs from the conserved cysteine through the conserved F or W. The order of the fields is D gene, clone size, V gene, J gene, CDR3 DNA, CDR3 protein. D genes are given only for firm matches. Some rows have no size entry. The others give once, few or many, or a class for an expanded clone.

D: TRBD2; size: NA; V: TRBV5-1; J: TRBJ2-1; DNA: TGCGCCAGCAGCTGGGACACTAGCGGACGCAATGAGCAGTTCTTC; CDR3: CASSWDTSGRNEQFF
D: TRBD2; size: NA; V: TRBV11-2; J: TRBJ2-3; DNA: TGTGCCAGCAGCGGTAGTCTAGCGGGGTATACGCAGTATTTT; CDR3: CASSGSLAGYTQYF
D: NA; size: NA; V: TRBV18; J: TRBJ2-2; DNA: TGTGCCAGCTCACCACCGGCTGACACCGGGGAGCTGTTTTTT; CDR3: CASSPPADTGELFF
D: TRBD1; size: NA; V: TRBV2; J: TRBJ1-6; DNA: TGTGCCAGCTTGAGGGACAGGAATTCACCCCTCCACTTT; CDR3: CASLRDRNSPLHF
D: NA; size: NA; V: TRBV15; J: TRBJ2-2; DNA: TGTGCCACCAGCAGAGATAGGGGAGCCGGGGAGCTGTTTTTT; CDR3: CATSRDRGAGELFF
D: NA; size: NA; V: TRBV7-9; J: TRBJ2-5; DNA: TGTGCCAGCAGCTTAGATAGGCAGGGAGAGACCCAGTACTTC; CDR3: CASSLDRQGETQYF
D: NA; size: NA; V: TRBV7-2; J: TRBJ2-4; DNA: TGTGCCAGCAGCACGCCCGGGACGGGCATTCAGTACTTC; CDR3: CASSTPGTGIQYF
D: TRBD1; size: few; V: TRBV28; J: TRBJ1-2; DNA: TGTGCCAGCAGTCCTCCGGGACAGGGACATAGCTACACCTTC; CDR3: CASSPPGQGHSYTF
D: NA; size: NA; V: TRBV29-1; J: TRBJ1-4; DNA: TGCAGCGTTGAAGTCAGTAAAGGTGAAAAACTGTTTTTT; CDR3: CSVEVSKGEKLFF
D: NA; size: NA; V: TRBV27; J: TRBJ1-2; DNA: TGTGCCAGCAGTCCTAACCGGCGGGGGCCCTACACCTTC; CDR3: CASSPNRRGPYTF
D: NA; size: NA; V: TRBV21-1; J: TRBJ2-7; DNA: TGTGCCAGCAGGCATAATACAGGGGCTGCTTCCTACGAGCAGTACTTC; CDR3: CASRHNTGAASYEQYF
D: TRBD1; size: NA; V: TRBV5-1; J: TRBJ1-5; DNA: TGCGCCAGCAGCTTGGACGGAGGGGGCTCTAGTCAGCCCCAGCATTTT; CDR3: CASSLDGGGSSQPQHF
D: NA; size: NA; V: TRBV18; J: TRBJ1-5; DNA: TGTGCCAGCTCACCAAAGAACGAGGAACAGGTGGTGTATCAGCCCCAGCATTTT; CDR3: CASSPKNEEQVVYQPQHF
D: NA; size: NA; V: TRBV2; J: TRBJ1-2; DNA: TGTGCCAGCAGTGGACTTTTCTATGGCTACACCTTC; CDR3: CASSGLFYGYTF
D: TRBD1; size: few; V: TRBV18; J: TRBJ1-3; DNA: TGTGCCAGCTCAACGGGGACAGCATCGCTTGGAAACACCATATATTTT; CDR3: CASSTGTASLGNTIYF
D: TRBD1; size: few; V: TRBV30; J: TRBJ1-2; DNA: TGTGCCTGGAGCCCTGGGGCAGGGGGCAACTATGGCTACACCTTC; CDR3: CAWSPGAGGNYGYTF
D: NA; size: NA; V: TRBV7-8; J: TRBJ1-1; DNA: TGTGCCAGCAGCCCCACAGGGCGTGGGAACACTGAAGCTTTCTTT; CDR3: CASSPTGRGNTEAFF
D: NA; size: NA; V: TRBV6-1; J: TRBJ2-7; DNA: TGTGCCAGCAGTAAGCTGCAGGGTCAGGAGGAGCAGTACTTC; CDR3: CASSKLQGQEEQYF
D: TRBD1; size: NA; V: TRBV28; J: TRBJ1-2; DNA: TGTGCCAGCAGCCCCCCCTCGACAGGGCCCTTTTACTATGGCTACACCTTC; CDR3: CASSPPSTGPFYYGYTF
D: TRBD1; size: once; V: TRBV27; J: TRBJ2-5; DNA: TGTGCCTCGGGGAACAGGGGGCGAGGAGAGACCCAGTACTTC; CDR3: CASGNRGRGETQYF
D: TRBD2; size: NA; V: TRBV11-3; J: TRBJ2-1; DNA: TGTGCCAGCAGTTCTGGACTAGCGGGATCCAATGAGCAGTTCTTC; CDR3: CASSSGLAGSNEQFF
D: NA; size: NA; V: TRBV4-1; J: TRBJ1-2; DNA: TGCGCCAGCAGCCAAGAAGTCCTTAACTATGGCTACACCTTC; CDR3: CASSQEVLNYGYTF
D: NA; size: once; V: TRBV3-1/TRBV3-2; J: TRBJ1-5; DNA: TGTGCCAGCAGCCAAGTTCCTAATCAGCCCCAGCATTTT; CDR3: CASSQVPNQPQHF
D: NA; size: NA; V: TRBV24-1; J: TRBJ2-2; DNA: TGTGCCACCAGTGATTCAAGGCGGCACACCGGGGAGCTGTTTTTT; CDR3: CATSDSRRHTGELFF